This TCR beta chain appears in the sequencing data of a study of T cell responses to AZD1222 COVID-19 vaccine. TCRdb keeps only in-frame clones here, not all; method: immunoSEQ multiplex PCR. There are 200,000 or so clones in the sample; more than 85% occur only once, and 1% lies in the top ten. Whole-study findings and limits: Vaccine-related CD4 TCRs covered spike, predominating at 160-218 and 743-854. Seropositive AZD1222 recipients at baseline numbered only five to seven.

V was trimmed by 4 bases and J by 10 bases, leaving 20 bases between them. The germline V gene encodes CDR1 SGHVS and CDR2 FQNEAQ. The CDR3 consists of 16 residues. On this clone itself: Antigen unknown.

The sequence derives from an adult in good health. Sequences were derived from peripheral blood, sampled on day 0 of MenACWY control vaccination. The chain employs TRBV7-8 and TRBJ1-6; tentatively, D is TRBD1 (6 bases). CDR3 DNA: TGTGCCAGCAGCTCTGGCCGGGAAGGGGGTAGATCACCCCTCCACTTT. Its translation: CASSSGREGGRSPLHF.